Listed below are T cell receptor beta chains from one sample, sequenced in a study of cytomegalovirus exposure and HLA in healthy donors. Assay used: immunoSEQ multiplex PCR; TCRdb lists only in-frame clones, some missing. Here the sample spans around 190,000 clones, about 82% being singletons. Sequenced material: PBMCs. These TCRs come from a woman under 30 in good health and CMV-seronegative. Both conserved end residues are part of each CDR3. The order of the fields is J gene, D gene, V gene, clone size, CDR3 DNA, CDR3 protein. A D gene is named only where the DNA matches it firmly. Some rows have no size entry. The others give once, few or many, or a class for an expanded clone.

TRBJ2-7,TRBD1,TRBV5-4,-,TGTGCCAGCGCTCCTGGCACAGGGGGCTCCTACGAGCAGTACTTC,CASAPGTGGSYEQYF
TRBJ1-1,-,TRBV7-6,-,TGTGCCAGCAGCCCAAGTCTGCGGGGGGCGAGCACTGAAGCTTTCTTT,CASSPSLRGASTEAFF
TRBJ1-5,-,TRBV30,-,TGTGCCTGGAGTGTTCAGGGGAATCAGCCCCAGCATTTT,CAWSVQGNQPQHF
TRBJ1-5,-,TRBV27,-,TGTGCCAGCAGTTTATTAGGGGTCAATCAGCCCCAGCATTTT,CASSLLGVNQPQHF
TRBJ2-3,-,TRBV5-4,-,TGTGCCAGCAGCTTGGTGGCAGCAGATACGCAGTATTTT,CASSLVAADTQYF
TRBJ1-5,-,TRBV5-5,-,TGTGCCAGCAGCTTTGAGGGCCACAATCAGCCCCAGCATTTT,CASSFEGHNQPQHF
TRBJ1-1,-,TRBV19,few,TGTGCCAGTAGTAACAGGAGGAACACTGAAGCTTTCTTT,CASSNRRNTEAFF
TRBJ2-7,-,TRBV27,once,TGTGCCAGCAGTTCGAGGAACAGGGAGTCCTACGAGCAGTACTTC,CASSSRNRESYEQYF
TRBJ2-7,TRBD2,TRBV19,-,TGTGCCAGTAGTCGGGGAGCGGGGGAAGACGAGCAGTACTTC,CASSRGAGEDEQYF
TRBJ2-6,-,TRBV2,-,TGTGCCAGCAGGGATTTGGGACTGAGCTCTGGGGCCAACGTCCTGACTTTC,CASRDLGLSSGANVLTF
TRBJ2-7,-,TRBV7-3,-,TGTGCCAGCAGCTCTACTACGAGCTACGAGCAGTACTTC,CASSSTTSYEQYF
TRBJ1-2,-,TRBV6-5,-,TGTGCCAGCAGCCCCAGCGGGGTGGGGGGCTACACCTTC,CASSPSGVGGYTF
TRBJ1-3,-,TRBV25-1,-,TGTGCCAGCAGTGAACTGGGCCTCTCTGGAAACACCATATATTTT,CASSELGLSGNTIYF
TRBJ2-7,-,TRBV7-9,once,TGTGCCAGCAGCTATGGACAGACCGATTGGGGCTACGAGCAGTACTTC,CASSYGQTDWGYEQYF
TRBJ2-1,-,TRBV6-1,-,TGTGCCAGCACCGCTGGTGTGAGCTCCTACAATGAGCAGTTCTTC,CASTAGVSSYNEQFF
TRBJ2-7,-,TRBV7-8,few,TGTGCCAGCAGCTTCAGGGTGTCCTACGAGCAGTACTTC,CASSFRVSYEQYF
TRBJ1-3,-,TRBV5-1,-,TGCGCCAGCAGCGGCGGGATACTCTCTGGAAACACCATATATTTT,CASSGGILSGNTIYF
TRBJ1-1,-,TRBV6-5,-,TGTGCCAGCAGCCACTTGATGAACACTGAAGCTTTCTTT,CASSHLMNTEAFF
TRBJ2-7,TRBD1,TRBV19,-,TGTGCCAGTAGTATAGATACCGGGACAGTCTACGAGCAGTACTTC,CASSIDTGTVYEQYF
TRBJ1-5,-,TRBV19,-,TGTGCCAGTAGTATAAAAGGGGATAGCCAGCCCCAGCATTTT,CASSIKGDSQPQHF
TRBJ2-3,TRBD2,TRBV10-3,-,TGTGCCATCAGTGAGTCTAGGACTAGCGGGAGTGTAACAGATACGCAGTATTTT,CAISESRTSGSVTDTQYF
TRBJ1-5,TRBD1,TRBV7-2,-,TGTGCCAGCAGCTTAGTAGGGACAGGGGGCAGCAATCAGCCCCAGCATTTT,CASSLVGTGGSNQPQHF
TRBJ2-1,TRBD2,TRBV6-1,-,TGTGCCAGCAGTGAAGCTGTAACAGCGGGGGGCTTCAGAGAGCAGTTCTTC,CASSEAVTAGGFREQFF
TRBJ1-3,TRBD1,TRBV19,-,TGTGCCAGTTACGGGACAGGAGAATCTGGAAACACCATATATTTT,CASYGTGESGNTIYF
TRBJ1-2,-,TRBV7-3,few,TGTGCCAGCAGCCCACAGCCACACCATGGCTACACCTTC,CASSPQPHHGYTF
TRBJ2-5,TRBD2,TRBV28,-,TGTGCCAGCAGCCATCCTAGCGGGGGGGCAGAGACCCAGTACTTC,CASSHPSGGAETQYF
TRBJ2-1,TRBD1,TRBV11-2,-,TGTGCCAGCAGGGTTGTTAAACGGGGACAGGGGGACTACAATGAGCAGTTCTTC,CASRVVKRGQGDYNEQFF